This is a list of T cell receptor beta chains from one sample in a study of blood T cell repertoires in COVID-19. Profiled with immunoSEQ multiplex PCR; TCRdb holds only in-frame clones, not every one. The sample holds 200,000 to 250,000 clones, around four fifths seen once. Sequenced material: peripheral blood. The receptors stem from a woman at least 80 years old with COVID-19, enrolled during active disease. The CDR3 runs from the conserved cysteine through the conserved F or W. D genes are given only for firm matches. A row's size may be missing; if present it is once, few, many or a size class.

d_gene: TRBD1; abundance: .; v_gene: TRBV5-4; len: 15; j_gene: TRBJ2-7; CDR3aa: CASSLSGTAGIEQYF; CDR3nt: TGTGCCAGCAGCTTGTCCGGGACAGCAGGCATCGAGCAGTACTTC
d_gene: TRBD2; abundance: .; v_gene: TRBV7-3; len: 15; j_gene: TRBJ2-3; CDR3aa: CASSSGLAGGRTQYF; CDR3nt: TGTGCCAGCAGCTCCGGACTAGCGGGGGGGCGTACGCAGTATTTT
d_gene: .; abundance: once; v_gene: TRBV5-1; len: 15; j_gene: TRBJ1-4; CDR3aa: CASSLSEGAREKLFF; CDR3nt: TGCGCCAGCAGCCTCTCCGAAGGGGCGAGAGAAAAACTGTTTTTT
d_gene: .; abundance: .; v_gene: TRBV25-1; len: 14; j_gene: TRBJ2-1; CDR3aa: CASREVNSYNEQFF; CDR3nt: TGTGCCAGCAGAGAGGTAAATTCCTACAATGAGCAGTTCTTC
d_gene: .; abundance: .; v_gene: TRBV5-1; len: 16; j_gene: TRBJ2-5; CDR3aa: CASSLTGPPGQETQYF; CDR3nt: TGCGCCAGCAGCCTGACAGGACCTCCCGGCCAAGAGACCCAGTACTTC
d_gene: .; abundance: once; v_gene: TRBV7-9; len: 12; j_gene: TRBJ2-3; CDR3aa: CASRVEVDTQYF; CDR3nt: TGTGCCAGCAGAGTTGAGGTAGATACGCAGTATTTT
d_gene: TRBD1; abundance: .; v_gene: TRBV19; len: 14; j_gene: TRBJ1-6; CDR3aa: CASTWTGYNSPLHF; CDR3nt: TGTGCCAGTACTTGGACAGGTTATAATTCACCCCTCCACTTT
d_gene: TRBD2; abundance: .; v_gene: TRBV28; len: 13; j_gene: TRBJ2-4; CDR3aa: CASMQGITSVQYF; CDR3nt: TGTGCCAGCATGCAAGGCATTACTAGCGTTCAGTACTTC
d_gene: .; abundance: once; v_gene: TRBV11-2; len: 17; j_gene: TRBJ1-1; CDR3aa: CASSHIRLGAGNTEAFF; CDR3nt: TGTGCCAGCAGCCATATACGGTTGGGTGCGGGGAACACTGAAGCTTTCTTT
d_gene: .; abundance: .; v_gene: TRBV28; len: 15; j_gene: TRBJ1-2; CDR3aa: CASSLVETGLGGYTF; CDR3nt: TGTGCCAGCAGTTTGGTGGAAACAGGGCTGGGAGGCTACACCTTC
d_gene: TRBD1; abundance: few; v_gene: TRBV30; len: 14; j_gene: TRBJ1-1; CDR3aa: CAWSGQGRHTEAFF; CDR3nt: TGTGCCTGGAGTGGACAGGGTCGCCACACTGAAGCTTTCTTT
d_gene: .; abundance: .; v_gene: TRBV6-1; len: 15; j_gene: TRBJ1-5; CDR3aa: CASSEAGAGGQPQHF; CDR3nt: TGTGCCAGCAGTGAAGCGGGTGCCGGAGGTCAGCCCCAGCATTTT
d_gene: TRBD1; abundance: .; v_gene: TRBV18; len: 14; j_gene: TRBJ1-6; CDR3aa: CASSPRQGDSPLHF; CDR3nt: TGTGCCAGCTCCCCTCGACAGGGGGATTCACCCCTCCACTTT
d_gene: .; abundance: few; v_gene: TRBV9; len: 18; j_gene: TRBJ2-6; CDR3aa: CASRDAARGFTGANVLTF; CDR3nt: TGTGCCAGCAGGGACGCAGCCAGGGGTTTTACTGGGGCCAACGTCCTGACTTTC
d_gene: .; abundance: .; v_gene: TRBV18; len: 18; j_gene: TRBJ2-2; CDR3aa: CASSSAGPSRTNTGELFF; CDR3nt: TGTGCCAGCTCATCCGCGGGGCCTAGCCGGACGAACACCGGGGAGCTGTTTTTT
d_gene: TRBD2; abundance: .; v_gene: TRBV20-1; len: 16; j_gene: TRBJ2-1; CDR3aa: CSASLAGGLGDNEQFF; CDR3nt: TGCAGTGCTAGTCTAGCGGGGGGCCTCGGGGACAATGAGCAGTTCTTC
d_gene: TRBD1; abundance: few; v_gene: TRBV7-3; len: 15; j_gene: TRBJ1-1; CDR3aa: CASSFTGDPNTEAFF; CDR3nt: TGTGCCAGCAGCTTCACAGGGGACCCGAACACTGAAGCTTTCTTT
d_gene: .; abundance: .; v_gene: TRBV28; len: 13; j_gene: TRBJ1-2; CDR3aa: CASRPQGWDGYTF; CDR3nt: TGTGCCAGCAGGCCCCAGGGGTGGGATGGCTACACCTTC